Listed below are T cell receptor beta chains from one sample, sequenced in a study of blood T cell repertoires in COVID-19. Assay: immunoSEQ multiplex PCR; the TCRdb copy retains only in-frame clones and omits some. The sample shows 200,000 or so clones, around 82% of them seen only once. Sequenced: PBMCs or T cells enriched from blood (not recorded which). Every receptor here comes from a man aged 35 to 55 who had recovered from COVID-19. CDR3s include the opening cysteine and the closing phenylalanine or tryptophan. A D gene is named only where the DNA matches it firmly. The listing skips clone size in some rows; elsewhere it reads once, few, many or a size class.

v_gene	j_gene	abundance	d_gene	CDR3nt	CDR3aa
TRBV11-2	TRBJ1-6	few	TRBD1	TGTGCCAGCAGCTTATCGGGGACAGGGGCGAGGGATTCACCCCTCCACTTT	CASSLSGTGARDSPLHF
TRBV11-2	TRBJ2-7	NA	TRBD1	TGTGCCAGCAGCTTAGCGGGGACAGCGTTGTTCTACGAGCAGTACTTC	CASSLAGTALFYEQYF
TRBV5-4	TRBJ2-1	NA	NA	TGTGCCAGCAGCGGTACAGGTCGCAATGAGCAGTTCTTC	CASSGTGRNEQFF
TRBV29-1	TRBJ1-6	NA	TRBD1	TGCAGCGTTGCACAGGGGTTAGATTCACCCCTCCACTTT	CSVAQGLDSPLHF
TRBV9	TRBJ1-2	NA	NA	TGTGCCAGCAGCGTTGGCAGGGGAGACTATGGCTACACCTTC	CASSVGRGDYGYTF
TRBV6-5	TRBJ2-7	many	NA	TGTGCCAGCAGGATCGGGACATTGGGGACCTACGAGCAGTACTTC	CASRIGTLGTYEQYF
TRBV3-1/TRBV3-2	TRBJ1-1	few	NA	TGTGCCACGAGGGATCCGAACACTGAAGCTTTCTTT	CATRDPNTEAFF
TRBV28	TRBJ1-1	NA	TRBD1	TGTGCCAGCAGTCCGGGGACAGGGGGCTGGAGCACTGAAGCTTTCTTT	CASSPGTGGWSTEAFF
TRBV5-4	TRBJ1-1	NA	TRBD1	TGTGCCAGCAGACAGGGGGCGCAGAACACTGAAGCTTTCTTT	CASRQGAQNTEAFF
TRBV11-2	TRBJ1-2	NA	NA	TGTGCCAGCAGCTTAGTGGAGGGGACCGGGCCGGGCGGCTACACCTTC	CASSLVEGTGPGGYTF
TRBV5-1	TRBJ2-2	few	TRBD1	TGCGCCAGCAGCCCGGGACAGCTCACCGGGGAGCTGTTTTTT	CASSPGQLTGELFF
TRBV12-3/TRBV12-4	TRBJ1-1	NA	NA	TGTGCCAGCAGTTTAGTCGACTCAGCTTTCTTT	CASSLVDSAFF
TRBV4-2	TRBJ1-3	once	NA	TGTGCCAGCAGCCAAGCCCCGGGGTGGGTTTCCAACACCATATATTTT	CASSQAPGWVSNTIYF
TRBV5-6	TRBJ2-7	NA	TRBD1	TGTGCCAGCAGCGAAGCCGGGACAGGGGTCGACGAGCAGTACTTC	CASSEAGTGVDEQYF
TRBV27	TRBJ1-1	NA	TRBD1	TGTGCCAGCGGATCAGGTTCGGGACAGGGGTGGACTGAAGCTTTCTTT	CASGSGSGQGWTEAFF
TRBV2	TRBJ2-5	NA	NA	TGTGCCAGCAGTGAAAATCAAGTAGACAACCAAGAGACCCAGTACTTC	CASSENQVDNQETQYF
TRBV7-9	TRBJ1-1	NA	TRBD1	TGTGCCAGCAGCTCAGTGGACAGGGCAAGGACTGAAGCTTTCTTT	CASSSVDRARTEAFF
TRBV19	TRBJ2-1	NA	TRBD2	TGTGCCACCAGTCCTAGAGAAGCGGGGGGGCGTGGTGAGCAGTTCTTC	CATSPREAGGRGEQFF
TRBV7-9	TRBJ1-2	NA	TRBD1	TGTGCCAGCAGCTTAACCCAGGGGGCGAGCTATGGCTACACCTTC	CASSLTQGASYGYTF
TRBV2	TRBJ2-5	NA	TRBD1	TGTGCCAGCAGTGATACAGGGGTCGACCTCCAAGAGACCCAGTACTTC	CASSDTGVDLQETQYF
TRBV9	TRBJ2-3	NA	NA	TGTGCCAGCAGCCCCCCGGAGGTAGAAGCGACCATTAGCACAGATACGCAGTATTTT	CASSPPEVEATISTDTQYF
TRBV25-1	TRBJ2-3	once	NA	TGTGCCAGCAGTGAATATGTTGGGGAGGCAGATACGCAGTATTTT	CASSEYVGEADTQYF
TRBV28	TRBJ1-3	NA	TRBD1	TGTGCCAGCGGGGTAGACAGGGTATTCTACTCTGGAAACACCATATATTTT	CASGVDRVFYSGNTIYF
TRBV29-1	TRBJ1-2	NA	NA	TGCAGCGTGCCGGTTACCGGGACATCGGACTATGGCTACACCTTC	CSVPVTGTSDYGYTF
TRBV2	TRBJ1-2	NA	TRBD1	TGTGCCAGCAGTGTCTACGGGACAGGGGATGGCTACACCTTC	CASSVYGTGDGYTF
TRBV4-2	TRBJ1-2	NA	TRBD1	TGTGCCAGCAGTGCCTCAGTCCGGGACAGGGAACGGAATGGCTACACCTTC	CASSASVRDRERNGYTF
TRBV2	TRBJ1-3	NA	TRBD1	TGTGCCAGCACCTGGGACAGGGCCTCTGGAAACACCATATATTTT	CASTWDRASGNTIYF
TRBV6-5	TRBJ1-2	NA	NA	TGTGCCAGCAGCCGAACAGGGACCACTAACTATGGCTACACCTTC	CASSRTGTTNYGYTF